This entry lists 25 T cell receptor beta chains sequenced from one sample in a study of T cells in Graves' hyperthyroidism and ophthalmopathy. Amplified TCR beta CDR3 regions came from RNA transcripts. First-round RT-PCR targeting the TCR CDR3 was performed with the HTBI primer set. TCRdb independently ran MiXCR on the multiplex PCR reads; one entry per CDR3 protein. Among around 33,000 distinct CDR3 sequences listed, roughly 52% were seen once. Sequencing was carried out using blood. These receptors all come from a woman aged 50 to 60 with Graves' hyperthyroidism that later progressed to Graves' ophthalmopathy.

The table lists this clonotype with many counts. The chain links TRBV7-6 to TRBJ1-3; no reliable D call. CDR1 is SGHVS, CDR2 FNYEAQ, per germline. This CDR3 has 15 residues. Trimming took off 3 bases at V and 0 bases at J, with 9 bases between the two ends. CDR3 sequence (DNA): TGTGCCAGCAGCTTGTACCGGAGCTCTGGAAACACCATATATTTT. Its translation: CASSLYRSSGNTIYF.

This clonotype was recorded many times. This sequence joins TRBV10-1 and TRBJ1-1; possible D gene TRBD1, 5 bases. Germline CDR1 and CDR2: WNHNN and SYGVQD (reference sequence). V lost 0 bases and J 11 bases, leaving 10 bases between the germline ends. The CDR3 spans 12 residues. CDR3 bases: TGCGCCAGCAGTGAGTCCGGGGGAGCGGCTTTCTTT. Residues: CASSESGGAAFF.

A remark on this clonotype: The junction departs from the called germline gene at one end, perhaps through a read error. CDR3 sequence reads: CDSSRTVDRWGYTF. CDR3 DNA: TGTGACAGCAGTCGGACAGTGGACAGATGGGGCTACACCTTC. The J gene is TRBJ1-2, the V gene TRBV12-3 or TRBV12-4; TRBD1 might be the D (6 bases). The CDR3 covers 14 residues.

This clonotype showed up many times. V is TRBV4-1 and J is TRBJ2-1; 9 nucleotides align to TRBD2. The germline CDR1 and CDR2 sequences are MGHRA and YSYEKL. This CDR3 spans 16 amino acids. The ends lost 4 bases at V and 4 bases at J; junction bases unmatched: 8. The CDR3 is CASSRLAGVVYNEQFF. Written as DNA, the CDR3 is TGCGCCAGCAGCCGTTTAGCGGGAGTCGTGTACAATGAGCAGTTCTTC.

This clonotype was seen ten or more times. The chain joins TRBV6-5 to TRBJ1-3, with D perhaps TRBD1 (5 bases). Deletions cut 7 bases from V and 4 bases from J, with 8 bases between. The length of the CDR3 is 12 residues. Germline CDR1 MNHEY, CDR2 SVGAGI. DNA for the CDR3: TGTGCCAGCAAGGGGCTGGGAAACACCATATATTTT. Translating gives CASKGLGNTIYF.

The chain employs TRBV13 and TRBJ2-2; D gene uncertain. V was cut by 5 bases and J by 4 bases, with 20 bases left in between. The CDR3 runs 17 residues. Per germline, CDR1 PRHDT and CDR2 FYEKMQ (reference sequence). The CDR3 nucleotides read TGTGCCAGCAGCCAGCGAATAGGCCTCACCGGCACCGGGGAGCTGTTTTTT. It encodes CASSQRIGLTGTGELFF.

This clonotype was detected a few times. The chain employs TRBV20-1 and TRBJ1-6; weak D call: TRBD1 (6 bases). Looked up from germline, CDR1 is DFQATT and CDR2 is SNEGSKA (reference sequence). Trimming removed 5 bases at V and 3 bases at J, with 17 bases between. This CDR3 spans 16 amino acids. The CDR3 reads CSASLSTGSYNSPLHF. In nucleotides, the CDR3 is TGCAGTGCTTCCCTATCGACAGGAAGCTATAATTCACCCCTCCACTTT.

This CDR3 reads CASSFGSSGNTEAFF. The CDR3 DNA is TGTGCCAGCAGCTTCGGGTCTTCTGGAAACACTGAAGCTTTCTTT. The genes are TRBV11-2 and TRBJ1-1; D call uncertain. This CDR3 spans 15 amino acids. The ends were cut back, 3 bases at V and 2 bases at J, with 13 bases in the middle. Germline V gene sequence: CDR1 SGHAT, CDR2 FQNNGV.

This clonotype came up a few times. This chain links TRBV11-2 with TRBJ2-3; 9 bases are a match to TRBD2. The trim removed 5 bases at V and 11 bases at J, leaving 20 bases unmatched. Looked up from germline, CDR1 is SGHAT and CDR2 is FQNNGV. The CDR3 extends over 17 amino acids. Here the CDR3 reads CASSRRGVGTSSDEQYF. The CDR3 region has the DNA TGTGCCAGCAGCCGAAGGGGGGTGGGGACTAGCTCCGATGAGCAGTATTTT.

This clonotype was found once. V is TRBV2 and J is TRBJ2-3; possible D gene TRBD2, 6 bases. This CDR3 spans 17 amino acids. Germline CDR1 SNHLY, CDR2 FYNNEI. The V end was cut by 3 bases, the J end by 0 bases, with 16 bases between. Written as DNA, the CDR3 is TGTGCCAGCAGTGACTTAGGACTACCGGAAAGCACAGATACGCAGTATTTT. Protein: CASSDLGLPESTDTQYF.

The gene calls are TRBV2 and TRBJ1-5, with D hard to call. Trimming pared 4 bases from V and 5 bases from J, leaving 9 bases between. The germline V gene has CDR1 SNHLY and CDR2 FYNNEI. The CDR3 has 13 amino acids. DNA for the CDR3: TGTGCCAGCAGTGCCAACGGCTATCAGCCCCAGCATTTT. Translated, it gives CASSANGYQPQHF.

This clonotype was observed once. The rearrangement joins TRBV20-1 to TRBJ2-6, with a weak D call TRBD1 (7 bases). V dropped 5 bases and J dropped 0 bases, with 14 bases sitting between them. Germline CDR1 DFQATT, CDR2 SNEGSKA (reference sequence). The CDR3 is 16 amino acids. CDR3 amino acids: CSAGGWDSSGANVLTF. DNA of the CDR3: TGCAGTGCTGGGGGGTGGGACAGCTCTGGGGCCAACGTCCTGACTTTC.

V and J are TRBV10-3 and TRBJ2-3; no clear D. Trimming took off 2 bases at V and 4 bases at J, with 1 base between the two ends. Germline assignment: CDR1 ENHRY and CDR2 SYGVKD. This CDR3 region has 11 residues. CDR3 coding DNA: TGTGCCATCAGTGAGGCAGATACGCAGTATTTT. Its protein product is CAISEADTQYF.

The chain employs TRBV18 and TRBJ1-5; TRBD1 agrees at 11 bases. The junction had 6 bases not matched to a gene; V was cut back by 3 bases and J by 2 bases. Germline V gene data show CDR1 as KGHSH and CDR2 as LQKENI. This CDR3 contains 17 residues. The chain's CDR3 is CASSPLGQGAGNQPQHF. The CDR3 DNA sequence: TGTGCCAGCTCACCCCTTGGACAGGGGGCGGGCAATCAGCCCCAGCATTTT.

This clonotype has a handful of counts. This CDR3 is missing its conserved last phenylalanine or tryptophan, likely due to a read error. The DNA is left out, because the CDR3 cannot be placed on it with certainty; the CDR3 is given as TCRdb lists it. V usage is TRBV10-3 and J usage is TRBJ2-7; the table assigns TRBD1, which was not confirmed against the DNA. Germline CDR1 reads ENHRY; CDR2 reads SYGVKD. A total of 13 residues make up the CDR3, ends included. The CDR3: CAISESIKVHGEI.

The V call is TRBV24-1, the J call TRBJ2-3, with 14 bases fitting TRBD2. V shed 6 bases, J shed 5 bases, and the junction held 3 bases outside the gene matches. Germline V CDR1 and CDR2: KGHDR, SFDVKD. The CDR3 totals 15 residues. CDR3 sequence: CATSLGLAGGDTQYF. CDR3 DNA sequence: TGTGCCACCAGTCTCGGACTAGCGGGAGGAGATACGCAGTATTTT.

There are many counts of this clonotype. This may come from a read error, since a much larger clone is one base off. No conserved phenylalanine or tryptophan ends this CDR3, so it is likely a read error. The chain carries TRBV20-1 and TRBJ1-5, with D unclear. Trimming left V 6 bases short and J 5 bases short, with 17 bases between. Per the germline V gene, CDR1 is DFQATT and CDR2 is SNEGSKA (reference sequence). This CDR3 is built from 14 residues. CDR3 sequence (DNA): TGCAGTGCCAAACCCAGGACGGCATATCAGCCCCAGCATCTT. Amino acid sequence: CSAKPRTAYQPQHL.

This clonotype was counted at least ten times. V and J are TRBV4-1 and TRBJ1-5; D unclear. Germline V gives CDR1 MGHRA, CDR2 YSYEKL. The CDR3 spans 15 residues. Trimming took off 0 bases at V and 3 bases at J, with 9 bases between the two ends. DNA for the CDR3: TGCGCCAGCAGCCAAGACCAGAGAGACAATCAGCCCCAGCATTTT. It codes for CASSQDQRDNQPQHF.

This clonotype showed up many times. The DNA is left out, because the CDR3 cannot be placed on it with certainty; the CDR3 is given as TCRdb lists it. The J gene is TRBJ2-7, the V gene TRBV15; the table calls TRBD1, which could not be checked here. The CDR3 length is 17 residues, termini included. CDR1 is LNHNV and CDR2 is YYDKDF in the germline V gene (reference sequence). The CDR3 region is CATSRDLWGTGAHERYF.

The chain carries TRBV20-1 and TRBJ2-7; perhaps TRBD2 as D (6 bases). V was pared by 2 bases and J by 3 bases, with 17 bases between. CDR3 length: 15 amino acids. Germline V gene lookup returns CDR1 DFQATT and CDR2 SNEGSKA (reference sequence). In nucleotides, the CDR3 is TGCAGTGCTAGACCACGTCCGGCTAGCGTCTACGAGCAGTACTTC. Its translation is CSARPRPASVYEQYF.

This clonotype has ten or more counts. The chain carries TRBV7-3 and TRBJ2-2; TRBD2 agrees at 7 bases. The J segment lost 2 bases and the V segment lost 4 bases, leaving 7 bases of the junction unmatched. The germline V gene has CDR1 SGHTA and CDR2 FQGTGA. The length of the CDR3 is 16 residues. The CDR3 bases are TGTGCCAGCAGCTCAAGAACTAGCGCTAACACCGGGGAGCTGTTTTTT. It is translated as CASSSRTSANTGELFF.

This clonotype was observed many times. J is TRBJ1-1 and V is TRBV7-9, with 7 bases that match TRBD1. V trimming: 1 base; J trimming: 5 bases; junction bases outside the gene matches: 7. The CDR3 runs 15 residues. CDR1 SEHNR and CDR2 FQNEAQ come from the germline V gene (reference sequence). The CDR3 reads CASSLVDRDTTEAFF. CDR3 DNA sequence: TGTGCCAGCAGCTTAGTAGACAGGGATACAACTGAAGCTTTCTTT. The full variable domain, its missing parts supplied by reference TRBV7-9 and TRBJ1-1, is DTGVSQNPRHKITKRGQNVTFRCDPISEHNRLYWYRQTLGQGPEFLTYFQNEAQLEKSRLLSDRFSAERPKGSFSTLEIQRTEQGDSAMYLCASSLVDRDTTEAFFGQGTRLTVV.

This clonotype occurred many times. The gene calls are TRBV5-1 and TRBJ2-2; no definite D call. Germline V lookup: CDR1 SGHRS, CDR2 YFSETQ. The CDR3 is 14 amino acids. Trimming took off 5 bases at V and 0 bases at J, with 8 bases between the two ends. CDR3 bases: TGCGCCAGCAGGGTTAGCTCGAACACCGGGGAGCTGTTTTTT. This gives the protein CASRVSSNTGELFF.

This clonotype has ten or more counts. The chain uses TRBV4-1 and TRBJ2-3, with 10 bases lining up with TRBD1. Trimming took 3 bases from V and 3 from J; bases not matched to a gene: 3. CDR1 is MGHRA, CDR2 YSYEKL, per germline. This CDR3 is 15 amino acids long. The DNA for the CDR3 is TGCGCCAGCAGCCACCCGGGACAGGGGACAGATACGCAGTATTTT. Its protein product is CASSHPGQGTDTQYF.

As to this clonotype: This may arise from a read error, as a much more abundant clone is one base away. The DNA of the CDR3 is TGTGGCAGCACCCTCTTAGGGGGGGGGAGCTCCTACAATGAGCAGTTCTTC. Translating it yields CGSTLLGGGSSYNEQFF. The genes are TRBV11-3 and TRBJ2-1; D is possibly TRBD2 (7 bases). This CDR3 has 17 amino acids. The germline V gene has CDR1 SGHNT and CDR2 YENEEA.